This TCR beta chain came from a study of blood T cell repertoires in COVID-19. In the source study's methods: Reference gene primer amplification in the assay estimated nucleated cell counts. The data were produced by immunoSEQ multiplex PCR, yet TCRdb's version contains in-frame clones alone and is incomplete. V and J calls and clone size come straight from that table; D and trimming were deduced from the DNA. The sample has a few hundred thousand clones, around 86% seen once; the top ten hold about 1.7%. The cohort comprised adults aged about 18 to 90 years residing in about two dozen US areas. Clinical histories supplied by participants themselves formed the basis of cohort assignment. Recovered participants had two consecutive negative NP/OP PCR tests, healthcare professional clearance, or symptom resolution. CDR1 and CDR2 (germline): LGHNT, FRNRAP. V was pared by 6 bases and J by 0 bases, with 9 bases between. The CDR3 has 14 residues.

The chain couples TRBV12-5 to TRBJ1-3; D is unclear. This sequence originates from a man aged 40-50 years who had recovered from COVID-19. Sequenced material: PBMCs or T cells enriched from blood (not recorded which). The CDR3 DNA reads as TGTGCTAGTGGCCTTCTCAGCTCTGGAAACACCATATATTTT. Translation gives CASGLLSSGNTIYF. Full variable domain (missing parts from reference TRBV12-5 and TRBJ1-3): DARVTQTPRHKVTEMGQEVTMRCQPILGHNTVFWYRQTMMQGLELLAYFRNRAPLDDSGMPKDRFSAEMPDATLATLKIQPSEPRDSAVYFCASGLLSSGNTIYFGEGSWLTVV.